What follows are 9 T cell receptor beta chains derived from one specimen sequenced in a study of T-cell memory formation after mild COVID-19. TCRdb reprocessed the 5' RACE reads with MiXCR, giving one entry per CDR3 protein. The profile shows about 88,000 distinct CDR3 sequences, roughly 25% of them singletons. Specimen: PBMCs or a T cell subset sorted from them (not recorded which). The source of these receptors is a man between 18 and 29 years old who had mild COVID-19 (a few samples of this study predate the infection). Cell type and time point are not known.

This clonotype was recorded a few times. This chain links TRBV6-6 with TRBJ2-5; no clear D. In germline, CDR1 is MNHNY, CDR2 SVGAGI (reference sequence). V was cut by 0 bases and J by 5 bases, with 13 bases left in between. The CDR3 runs to 15 residues. CDR3 protein: CASSYSPSLQETQYF. For the CDR3, the DNA is TGTGCCAGCAGTTACTCGCCTAGTCTTCAGGAGACCCAGTACTTC.

V is TRBV9 and J is TRBJ1-1, with D hard to call. Germline loops: CDR1 SGDLS, CDR2 YYNGEE. Trimming took 0 bases from V and 3 from J, leaving 6 bases between them. This CDR3 contains 13 residues. The CDR3 DNA follows: TGTGCCAGCAGCGTAGGGCAGTACACTGAAGCTTTCTTT. It codes for CASSVGQYTEAFF.

As DNA, the CDR3 is TGTGCCAGCAGTTTAAAGGGTAAAGGGACAGATACGCAGTATTTT. As protein: CASSLKGKGTDTQYF. The rearrangement joins TRBV12-3 or TRBV12-4 to TRBJ2-3; D uncertain. Trimming took off 2 bases at V and 3 bases at J, with 12 bases between the two ends. The CDR3 loop spans 15 amino acids.

The chain joins TRBV7-9 to TRBJ2-5; no definite D call. Germline V gene lookup returns CDR1 SEHNR and CDR2 FQNEAQ (reference sequence). The CDR3 is 14 amino acids. Trimming removed 5 bases at V and 2 bases at J, with 12 bases between. CDR3 DNA sequence: TGTGCCAGCAGCGGCCCGGTAGTTCAAGAGACCCAGTACTTC. Protein product: CASSGPVVQETQYF.

This clonotype was detected once. The CDR3 DNA follows: TGCGCCAGCAGCCAAGATCGAGCAGCGAACACCGGGGAGCTGTTTTTT. Protein: CASSQDRAANTGELFF. The chain uses TRBV4-1 and TRBJ2-2; no firm D call. The CDR3 covers 16 residues. Germline loops: CDR1 MGHRA, CDR2 YSYEKL. V shed 0 bases and J shed 0 bases, with 8 bases lying between them.

This chain joins TRBV5-1 and TRBJ2-7; weak D call: TRBD2 (6 bases). The V end lost 1 base, the J end lost 7 bases, and 15 bases lay between the germline ends. The CDR3 is made up of 14 amino acids. Germline V gene lookup returns CDR1 SGHRS and CDR2 YFSETQ. The CDR3 DNA reads TGCGCCAGCAGCTTGAGGCGGGGCCTGGGGGAGCAGTACTTC. The encoded protein is CASSLRRGLGEQYF.

This chain connects TRBV12-3 or TRBV12-4 to TRBJ2-1, with no clear D. V was pared by 0 bases and J by 3 bases, with 6 bases between. The CDR3 loop spans 14 amino acids. CDR3 amino acids: CASSLAGYYNEQFF. For the CDR3, the DNA is TGTGCCAGCAGTTTAGCGGGGTACTACAATGAGCAGTTCTTC.

The chain has TRBV20-1 and TRBJ2-5; a weak D match, TRBD2 (6 bases). V lost 8 bases to trimming and J lost 2 bases, with 12 bases between them. Germline V CDR1 and CDR2: DFQATT, SNEGSKA (reference sequence). CDR3 size: 12 residues. CDR3 region: CSHGGEQETQYF. The CDR3 nucleotides are TGCAGTCATGGAGGGGAGCAAGAGACCCAGTACTTC.

This clonotype has just a few counts. J is TRBJ2-5 and V is TRBV28; 8 bases are a match to TRBD1. V trimming: 5 bases; J trimming: 4 bases; junction bases outside the gene matches: 0. The CDR3 spans 12 residues. CDR1 and CDR2 (germline): MDHEN, SYDVKM. The CDR3 here is CASSGQGETQYF. In DNA, the CDR3 is TGTGCCAGCAGTGGACAGGGAGAGACCCAGTACTTC.